The clone carrying this TCR beta chain has at least ten counts. TCRdb passed the RT-PCR reads through MiXCR, listing each CDR3 protein once. Of about 680,000 distinct CDR3 sequences in the sample, more than 13% were seen once. The origin of this receptor is a female donor in good health, serving as a healthy control. The sequenced sample consisted of memory CD4+ T cells from blood.

The CDR3 loop is CASSQQGGTEAFF. In DNA, the CDR3 is TGTGCCAGCAGTCAACAGGGGGGCACTGAAGCTTTCTTT. This rearrangement joins TRBV12-3 or TRBV12-4 to TRBJ1-1, with 8 bases that match TRBD1. V shed 5 bases, J shed 4 bases, and the junction held 3 bases outside the gene matches. The CDR3 length is 13 residues.